This is a list of T cell receptor beta chains from one sample in a study of spatial heterogeneity in lung cancer. MiXCR, applied by TCRdb to the 5' RACE reads, yields one record per CDR3 protein. The sample contains tens of thousands of distinct CDR3 sequences, roughly 5.6% of which appear only once. The sequenced sample was PBMCs, obtained at surgery. The receptors were gathered from a female donor with early-stage non-small cell lung cancer. Each CDR3 is given with its conserved first and last residue. The order of the fields is D gene, clone size, V gene, J gene, CDR3 protein, CDR3 DNA. The D gene is left open where the match is weak. Clone size is shown for a subset of rows, as once, few, many or a class of expanded clone.

d_gene: .
abundance: many
v_gene: TRBV5-5
j_gene: TRBJ1-5
CDR3aa: CASSRDTFGDQPQHF
CDR3nt: TGTGCCAGCAGCCGGGACACCTTCGGGGATCAGCCCCAGCATTTT

d_gene: .
abundance: many
v_gene: TRBV28
j_gene: TRBJ2-7
CDR3aa: CASTQNGAGPNYEQYF
CDR3nt: TGTGCCAGCACCCAGAACGGGGCGGGTCCCAACTACGAGCAGTACTTC

d_gene: .
abundance: .
v_gene: TRBV2
j_gene: TRBJ2-1
CDR3aa: CASKYDGSSYNEQFF
CDR3nt: TGTGCCAGCAAGTATGACGGGAGTTCCTACAATGAGCAGTTCTTC

d_gene: .
abundance: many
v_gene: TRBV6-5
j_gene: TRBJ2-3
CDR3aa: CASSPSLGPDTQYF
CDR3nt: TGTGCCAGCAGTCCATCCCTAGGTCCAGATACGCAGTATTTT

d_gene: .
abundance: few
v_gene: TRBV5-1
j_gene: TRBJ2-5
CDR3aa: CASREGQETQYF
CDR3nt: TGCGCCAGCAGGGAGGGCCAAGAGACCCAGTACTTC

d_gene: .
abundance: few
v_gene: TRBV11-2
j_gene: TRBJ1-5
CDR3aa: CASSLDLRQPQHF
CDR3nt: TGTGCCAGCAGCTTAGATCTGAGGCAGCCCCAGCATTTT

d_gene: .
abundance: many
v_gene: TRBV12-3/TRBV12-4
j_gene: TRBJ1-1
CDR3aa: CASRLTGRTEAFF
CDR3nt: TGTGCCAGCAGGCTTACAGGGAGGACTGAAGCTTTCTTT

d_gene: .
abundance: few
v_gene: TRBV27
j_gene: TRBJ1-6
CDR3aa: CASSFGLGAYNSPLHF
CDR3nt: TGTGCCAGCAGTTTTGGCCTTGGCGCCTATAATTCACCCCTCCACTTT

d_gene: TRBD1
abundance: many
v_gene: TRBV4-2
j_gene: TRBJ2-7
CDR3aa: CASSHNSGTGQYEQYF
CDR3nt: TGTGCCAGCAGCCACAATTCCGGGACAGGGCAGTACGAGCAGTACTTC

d_gene: .
abundance: .
v_gene: TRBV6-6
j_gene: TRBJ1-2
CDR3aa: CASSPTGATGGYTF
CDR3nt: TGTGCCAGCAGCCCGACGGGTGCCACGGGAGGCTACACCTTC

d_gene: .
abundance: many
v_gene: TRBV2
j_gene: TRBJ1-1
CDR3aa: CASSESGVMAFF
CDR3nt: TGTGCCAGCAGTGAGTCGGGGGTTATGGCTTTCTTT

d_gene: .
abundance: many
v_gene: TRBV20-1
j_gene: TRBJ1-5
CDR3aa: CSAIRTVGNQPQHF
CDR3nt: TGCAGTGCTATACGGACGGTTGGGAATCAGCCCCAGCATTTT

d_gene: TRBD1
abundance: .
v_gene: TRBV6-1
j_gene: TRBJ1-2
CDR3aa: CASSGLTGAGYTF
CDR3nt: TGTGCCAGCAGTGGGCTGACAGGGGCTGGCTACACCTTC

d_gene: TRBD1
abundance: many
v_gene: TRBV28
j_gene: TRBJ1-2
CDR3aa: CASSLHPGQSSGYTF
CDR3nt: TGTGCCAGCAGTCTCCACCCGGGACAGAGTTCTGGCTACACCTTC

d_gene: TRBD2
abundance: many
v_gene: TRBV28
j_gene: TRBJ2-2
CDR3aa: CASSLAGGYGELFF
CDR3nt: TGTGCCAGCAGTTTAGCGGGAGGGTACGGGGAGCTGTTTTTT

d_gene: TRBD1
abundance: .
v_gene: TRBV7-2
j_gene: TRBJ2-7
CDR3aa: CASSLEGTAYEQYF
CDR3nt: TGTGCCAGCAGCTTAGAGGGGACAGCTTACGAGCAGTACTTC

d_gene: .
abundance: many
v_gene: TRBV30
j_gene: TRBJ2-5
CDR3aa: CAWTLGTVGTQYF
CDR3nt: TGTGCCTGGACCTTAGGGACGGTCGGGACCCAGTACTTC

d_gene: .
abundance: many
v_gene: TRBV7-2
j_gene: TRBJ1-4
CDR3aa: CASSPEEGNEKLFF
CDR3nt: TGTGCCAGCAGCCCGGAAGAGGGTAATGAAAAACTGTTTTTT

d_gene: TRBD1
abundance: many
v_gene: TRBV7-9
j_gene: TRBJ1-2
CDR3aa: CASRGDGTANNYGYTF
CDR3nt: TGTGCCAGCAGGGGCGACGGGACAGCAAATAACTATGGCTACACCTTC

d_gene: .
abundance: many
v_gene: TRBV7-2
j_gene: TRBJ2-2
CDR3aa: CASSLVSSRTGELFF
CDR3nt: TGTGCCAGCAGCTTAGTGTCTAGCCGCACCGGGGAGCTGTTTTTT